Sequencing of this T cell receptor beta chain was carried out in a study of blood T cell repertoires in COVID-19. Study background: PBMCs, B-cell-depleted T cells, or T cells provided the cDNA or gDNA that made up the material.

Looked up from germline, CDR1 is KGHSH and CDR2 is LQKENI. The CDR3 has 13 residues. The V and J ends lost 3 bases and 2 bases respectively, with 5 bases between them. Original data processing: Estimation of nucleated cell counts relied on the amplification of reference gene primers. Clones were sequenced by immunoSEQ multiplex PCR, and TCRdb holds only the in-frame ones, with some missing. V and J calls and clone size are as listed in that table; D and trimming were resolved from the DNA. This sample yields hundreds of thousands of clones, of which 88% are seen a single time; about 9.8% belongs to the top ten. Concerning this clone itself: The sample carries other DNA sequences with the same CDR3.

The sequenced material came from peripheral blood. The genes are TRBV18 and TRBJ1-5; D gene ambiguous. The receptor was derived from a man aged 18 to 30 with active or convalescent COVID-19. The CDR3 loop reads CASSPSGNQPQHF. Written as DNA, the CDR3 is TGTGCCAGCTCACCCTCAGGCAATCAGCCCCAGCATTTT.